Sequencing of this TCR beta chain was carried out in a study of shared clonotypes between healthy human individuals. Method: immunoSEQ multiplex PCR; TCRdb's copy keeps in-frame clones and lacks some. Among millions of clones listed, 95% were seen once. General study results and limits: Incompleteness in sorted-subset sequencing, despite large depth, was shown by rarefaction. Clonotype sharing among the donors was expected to vary with sequencing depth.

Germline V CDR1 and CDR2: MNHNS, SASEGT. V was cut by 4 bases and J by 7 bases, with 14 bases left in between. The CDR3 sequence is 14 residues long. Within Nashville, Tennessee resided all donors, each a Caucasian adult. A note on this clone: Its antigen is unknown.

This rearrangement joins TRBV6-1 to TRBJ1-5, with D perhaps TRBD1 (5 bases). The clonotype originates from a man between 18 and 35 years old in good health. Sequencing was performed on naive CD4+ T cells sorted from blood. As for subset: CD45RA+ positively selected. The CDR3 here is CASSASGAGQPQHF. CDR3 nucleotides: TGTGCCAGCAGTGCCTCCGGGGCCGGGCAGCCCCAGCATTTT.